The T cell receptor (beta chain) under discussion was sequenced for a study of blood T cell repertoires in COVID-19. The CDR3 is 14 amino acids. Deletions cut 8 bases from V and 0 bases from J, with 12 bases between. Per germline, CDR1 SGHTA and CDR2 FQGNSA. Data came from immunoSEQ multiplex PCR; TCRdb stores just in-frame clones and leaves some out. This sample has under 300,000 clones, with 81% found just once. The receptor's source is a woman aged 55 to 70 with active or convalescent COVID-19. This chain connects TRBV7-2 to TRBJ2-3; D might be TRBD2 (5 bases). Sequenced: peripheral blood. In nucleotides, the CDR3 is TGTGCCAGCGGTTTTTCGGGAAGCACAGATACGCAGTATTTT. Translation: CASGFSGSTDTQYF.